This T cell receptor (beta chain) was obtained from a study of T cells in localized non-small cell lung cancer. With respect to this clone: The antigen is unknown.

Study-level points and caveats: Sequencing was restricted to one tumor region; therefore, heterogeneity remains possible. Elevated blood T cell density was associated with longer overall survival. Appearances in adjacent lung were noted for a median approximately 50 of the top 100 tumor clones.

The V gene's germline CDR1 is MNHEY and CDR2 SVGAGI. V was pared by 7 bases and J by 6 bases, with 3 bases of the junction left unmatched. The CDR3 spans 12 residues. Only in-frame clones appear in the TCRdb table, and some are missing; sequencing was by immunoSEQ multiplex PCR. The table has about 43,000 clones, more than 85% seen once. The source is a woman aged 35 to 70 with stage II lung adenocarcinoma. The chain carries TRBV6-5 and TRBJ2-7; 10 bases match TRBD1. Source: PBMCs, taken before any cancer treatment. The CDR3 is CASTRDRGEQYF. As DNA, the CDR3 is TGTGCCAGCACCCGGGACAGGGGCGAGCAGTACTTC.